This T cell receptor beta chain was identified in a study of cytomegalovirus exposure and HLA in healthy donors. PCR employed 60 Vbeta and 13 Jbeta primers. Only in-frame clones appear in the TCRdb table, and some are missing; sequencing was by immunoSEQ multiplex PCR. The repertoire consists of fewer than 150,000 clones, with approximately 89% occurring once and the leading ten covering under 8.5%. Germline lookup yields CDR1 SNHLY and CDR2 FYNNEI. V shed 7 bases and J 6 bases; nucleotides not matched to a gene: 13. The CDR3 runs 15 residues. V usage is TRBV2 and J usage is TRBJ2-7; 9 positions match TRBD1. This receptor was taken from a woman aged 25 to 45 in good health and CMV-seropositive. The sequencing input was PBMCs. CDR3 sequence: CASKRQGDLYSEQYF. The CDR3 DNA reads TGTGCCAGCAAAAGACAGGGGGATCTCTATAGCGAGCAGTACTTC.